This T cell receptor (beta chain) was obtained from a study of memory CD4+ T cells and cytomegalovirus serostatus. Single viable CD3+CD4+CD8-CD45RO+ cells were sorted as the memory CD4+ T cells. Here immunoSEQ multiplex PCR was the method, and the copy in TCRdb shows in-frame clones only, minus some. The sample lists tens of thousands of clones; about 79% were seen once. This clone was counted a few times. There are 13 residues in the CDR3. Trimming cost V 3 bases and J 4 bases, with 9 bases left between them. Germline V lookup: CDR1 GTSNPN, CDR2 SVGIG (reference sequence). The chain links TRBV30 to TRBJ1-4; D unresolved. The sequence was collected from an adult in good health and CMV-seronegative. Sequenced: memory CD4+ T cells from blood. The CDR3 coding sequence is TGTGCCTGGAGGGACGGGTTTAATGAAAAACTGTTTTTT. Translated: CAWRDGFNEKLFF.